This T cell receptor beta chain stems from a study of CXCR3-negative and CXCR3-positive naive CD8 T cells. About this clonotype: Its target is not known.

Study results and caveats: Memory cells showed distinct TRBV-TRBJ patterns, while the two naive subsets matched. CXCR3-negative naive cells had less hydrophobic TRB CDR3s than did CXCR3-positive naive cells.

cDNA libraries for TRB were generated by 5' RACE incorporating UMI labels. TCRdb reprocessed the 5' RACE reads, with one entry per CDR3 protein and no DNA. The specimen's table records 110,000 or so distinct CDR3 sequences. The CDR3 has 15 residues. Germline V gene lookup returns CDR1 SEHNR and CDR2 FQNEAQ (reference sequence). In triplicate, each CD8+ T cell subset was sorted at 300,000 to 350,000 cells per replicate. Sequenced input: naive CXCR3+ CD8+ T cells from blood. Subset noted: CD45RO-CCR7+CD27+CD95- naive CD8+ T cells expressing CXCR3 (TNR3+). This sequence was found in a human donor in good health. Some clones in this sample may be carry-over from other donors' samples. The J gene is TRBJ2-3, the V gene TRBV7-9; TCRdb designates TRBD1, a call that cannot be tested without DNA. This chain's CDR3 is CASSLYRGSTDTQYF.